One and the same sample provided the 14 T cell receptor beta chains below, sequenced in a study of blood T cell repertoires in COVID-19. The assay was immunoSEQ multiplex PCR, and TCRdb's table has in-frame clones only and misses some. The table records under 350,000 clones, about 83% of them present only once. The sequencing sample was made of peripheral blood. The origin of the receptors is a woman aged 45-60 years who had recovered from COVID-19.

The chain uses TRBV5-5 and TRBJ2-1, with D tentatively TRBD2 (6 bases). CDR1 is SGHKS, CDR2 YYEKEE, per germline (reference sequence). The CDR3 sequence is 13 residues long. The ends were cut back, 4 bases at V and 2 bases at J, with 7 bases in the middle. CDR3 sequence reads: CASSPGAYNEQFF. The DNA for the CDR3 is TGTGCCAGCAGCCCGGGAGCCTACAATGAGCAGTTCTTC.

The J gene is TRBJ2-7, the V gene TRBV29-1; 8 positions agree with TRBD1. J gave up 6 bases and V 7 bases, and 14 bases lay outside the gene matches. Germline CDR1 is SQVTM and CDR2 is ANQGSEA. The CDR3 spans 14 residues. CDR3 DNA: TGCAGCGGGGGGCCAGGGGGCGGCAGTTCCGAGCAGTACTTC. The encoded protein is CSGGPGGGSSEQYF.

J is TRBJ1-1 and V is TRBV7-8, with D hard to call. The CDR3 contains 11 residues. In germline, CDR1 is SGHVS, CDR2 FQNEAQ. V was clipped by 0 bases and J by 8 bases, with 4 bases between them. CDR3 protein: CASSLAREAFF. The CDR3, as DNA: TGTGCCAGCAGCTTAGCGCGAGAAGCTTTCTTT. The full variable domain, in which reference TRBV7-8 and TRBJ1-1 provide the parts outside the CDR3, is GAGVSQSPRYKVAKRGQDVALRCDPISGHVSLFWYQQALGQGPEFLTYFQNEAQLDKSGLPSDRFFAERPEGSVSTLKIQRTQQEDSAVYLCASSLAREAFFGQGTRLTVV.

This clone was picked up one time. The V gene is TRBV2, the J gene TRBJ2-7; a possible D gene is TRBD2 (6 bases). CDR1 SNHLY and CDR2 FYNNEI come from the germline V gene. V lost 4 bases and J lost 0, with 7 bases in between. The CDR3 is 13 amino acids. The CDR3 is CASSGGASYEQYF. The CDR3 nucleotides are TGTGCCAGCAGTGGCGGGGCCTCCTACGAGCAGTACTTC.

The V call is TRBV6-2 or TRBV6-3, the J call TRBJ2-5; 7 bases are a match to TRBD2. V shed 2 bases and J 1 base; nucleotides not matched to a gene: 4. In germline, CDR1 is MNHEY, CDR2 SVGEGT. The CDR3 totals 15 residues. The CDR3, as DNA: TGTGCCAGCAGTTACCCCACTAGCGCCCAAGAGACCCAGTACTTC. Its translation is CASSYPTSAQETQYF.

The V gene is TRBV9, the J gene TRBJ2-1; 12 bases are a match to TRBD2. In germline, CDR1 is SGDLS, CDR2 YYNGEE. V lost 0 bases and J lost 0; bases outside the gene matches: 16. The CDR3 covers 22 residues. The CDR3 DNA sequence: TGTGCCAGCAGCGTAGAGAGAGCGGGACTAGCGGGCCGCCTCGCCTCCTACAATGAGCAGTTCTTC. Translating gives CASSVERAGLAGRLASYNEQFF.

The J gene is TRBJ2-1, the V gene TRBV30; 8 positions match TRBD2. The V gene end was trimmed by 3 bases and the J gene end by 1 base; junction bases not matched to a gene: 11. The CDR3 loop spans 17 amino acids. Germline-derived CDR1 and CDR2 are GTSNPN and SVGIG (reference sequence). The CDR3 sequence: CAWRGLAGGSSYNEQFF. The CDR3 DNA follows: TGTGCCTGGAGGGGCCTAGCGGGCGGCAGTTCCTACAATGAGCAGTTCTTC.

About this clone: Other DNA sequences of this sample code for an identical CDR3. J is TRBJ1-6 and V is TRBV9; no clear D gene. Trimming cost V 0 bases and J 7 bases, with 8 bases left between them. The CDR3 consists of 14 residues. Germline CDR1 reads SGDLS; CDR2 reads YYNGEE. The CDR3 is CASSVVEGNSPLHF. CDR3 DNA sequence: TGTGCCAGCAGCGTAGTGGAGGGAAATTCACCCCTCCACTTT.

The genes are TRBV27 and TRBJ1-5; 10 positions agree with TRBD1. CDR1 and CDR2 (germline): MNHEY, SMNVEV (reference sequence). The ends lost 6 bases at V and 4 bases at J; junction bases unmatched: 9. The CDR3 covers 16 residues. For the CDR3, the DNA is TGTGCCAGCAGCCCCGGAGGGACAGGGGTGAATCAGCCCCAGCATTTT. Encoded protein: CASSPGGTGVNQPQHF.

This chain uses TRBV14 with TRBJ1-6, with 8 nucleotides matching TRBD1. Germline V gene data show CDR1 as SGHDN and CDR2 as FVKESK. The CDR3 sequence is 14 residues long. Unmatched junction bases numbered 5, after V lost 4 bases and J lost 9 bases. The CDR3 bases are TGTGCCAGCAGCCCAGACAGGGGAACTTCACCCCTCCACTTT. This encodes CASSPDRGTSPLHF.

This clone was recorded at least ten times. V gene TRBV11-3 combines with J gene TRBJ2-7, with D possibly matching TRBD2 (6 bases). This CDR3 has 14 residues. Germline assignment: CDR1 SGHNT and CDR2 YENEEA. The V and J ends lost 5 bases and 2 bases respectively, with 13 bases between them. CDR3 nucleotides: TGTGCCAGCAGCCACCGGGACTTTCCCTACGAGCAGTACTTC. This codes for CASSHRDFPYEQYF. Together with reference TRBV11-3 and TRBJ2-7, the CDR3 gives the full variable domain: EAGVVQSPRYKIIEKKQPVAFWCNPISGHNTLYWYLQNLGQGPELLIRYENEEAVDDSQLPKDRFSAERLKGVDSTLKIQPAELGDSAVYLCASSHRDFPYEQYFGPGTRLTVT.

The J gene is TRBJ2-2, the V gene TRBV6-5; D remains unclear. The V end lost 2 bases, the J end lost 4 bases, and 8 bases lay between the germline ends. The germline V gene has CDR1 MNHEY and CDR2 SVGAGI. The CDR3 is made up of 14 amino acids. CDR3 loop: CASSYGFLTGELFF. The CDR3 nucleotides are TGTGCCAGCAGTTACGGCTTTCTCACCGGGGAGCTGTTTTTT.

CDR3 region: CASDETGTTGELFF. The CDR3 DNA follows: TGTGCCAGTGATGAAACAGGGACCACCGGGGAGCTGTTTTTT. This chain links TRBV9 with TRBJ2-2; D may be TRBD1 (6 bases). This CDR3 contains 14 residues. V lost 8 bases to trimming and J lost 4 bases, with 15 bases between them. Looked up from germline, CDR1 is SGDLS and CDR2 is YYNGEE.

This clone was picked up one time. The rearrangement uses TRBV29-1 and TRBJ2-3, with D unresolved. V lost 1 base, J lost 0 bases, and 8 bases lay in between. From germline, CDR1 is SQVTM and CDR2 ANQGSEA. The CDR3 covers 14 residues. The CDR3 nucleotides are TGCAGCGTTGAAGGGCAGACTAGCACAGATACGCAGTATTTT. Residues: CSVEGQTSTDTQYF.